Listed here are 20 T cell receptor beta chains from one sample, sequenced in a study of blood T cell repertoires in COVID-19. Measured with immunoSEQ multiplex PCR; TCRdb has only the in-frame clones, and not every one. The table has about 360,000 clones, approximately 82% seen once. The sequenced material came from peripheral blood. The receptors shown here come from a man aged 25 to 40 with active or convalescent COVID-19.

The CDR3: CASSQEMGLDYEQYF. CDR3 nucleotides: TGCGCCAGCAGCCAAGAGATGGGACTGGACTACGAGCAGTACTTC. V is TRBV4-3 and J is TRBJ2-7; possibly TRBD2 for D (6 bases). Deletions cut 0 bases from V and 3 bases from J, with 12 bases between. The germline V gene encodes CDR1 LGHNA and CDR2 YSLEER. This CDR3 has 15 residues.

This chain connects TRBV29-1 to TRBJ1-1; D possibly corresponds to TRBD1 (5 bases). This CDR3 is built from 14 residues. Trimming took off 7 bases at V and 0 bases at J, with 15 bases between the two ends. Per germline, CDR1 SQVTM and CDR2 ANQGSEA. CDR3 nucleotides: TGCAGCGCGACGGTGGGGGGAATGAACACTGAAGCTTTCTTT. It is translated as CSATVGGMNTEAFF.

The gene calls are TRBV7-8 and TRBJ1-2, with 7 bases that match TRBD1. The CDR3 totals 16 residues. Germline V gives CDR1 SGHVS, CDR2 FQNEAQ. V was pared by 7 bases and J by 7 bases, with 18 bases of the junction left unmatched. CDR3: CASTHLGGSPTAGYTF. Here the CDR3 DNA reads TGTGCCAGCACCCACCTAGGGGGCAGCCCGACTGCTGGCTACACCTTC.

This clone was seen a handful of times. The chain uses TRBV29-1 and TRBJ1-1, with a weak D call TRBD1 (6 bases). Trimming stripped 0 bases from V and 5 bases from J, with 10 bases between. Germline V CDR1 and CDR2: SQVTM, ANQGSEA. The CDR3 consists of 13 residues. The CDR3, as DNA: TGCAGCGTTGAAGATGAGAGGGGGACTGAAGCTTTCTTT. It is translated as CSVEDERGTEAFF.

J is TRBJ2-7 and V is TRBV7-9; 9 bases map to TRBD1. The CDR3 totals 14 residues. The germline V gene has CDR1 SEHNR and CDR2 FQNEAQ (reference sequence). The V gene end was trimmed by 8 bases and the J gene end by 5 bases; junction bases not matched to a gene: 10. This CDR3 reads CASRSDRGGNEQYF. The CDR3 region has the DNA TGTGCCAGCCGATCGGACAGGGGAGGAAACGAGCAGTACTTC.

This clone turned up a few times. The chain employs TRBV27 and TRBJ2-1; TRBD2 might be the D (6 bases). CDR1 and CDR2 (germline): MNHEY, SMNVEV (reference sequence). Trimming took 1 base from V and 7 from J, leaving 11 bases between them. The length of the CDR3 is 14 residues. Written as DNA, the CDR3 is TGTGCCAGCAGTTTATACGGCCGGGAGAATGAGCAGTTCTTC. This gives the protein CASSLYGRENEQFF.

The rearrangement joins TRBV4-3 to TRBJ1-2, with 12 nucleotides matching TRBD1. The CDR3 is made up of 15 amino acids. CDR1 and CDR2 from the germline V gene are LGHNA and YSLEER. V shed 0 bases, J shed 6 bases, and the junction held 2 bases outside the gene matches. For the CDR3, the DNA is TGCGCCAGCAGCCAAGACGGGACAGGGGGCGATGGCTACACCTTC. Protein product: CASSQDGTGGDGYTF.

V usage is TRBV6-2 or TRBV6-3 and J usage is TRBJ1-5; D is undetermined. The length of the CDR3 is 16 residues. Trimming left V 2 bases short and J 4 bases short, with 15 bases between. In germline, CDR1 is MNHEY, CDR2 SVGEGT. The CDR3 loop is CASSYPYTNRNQPQHF. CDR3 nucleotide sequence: TGTGCCAGCAGTTACCCGTACACGAACCGTAATCAGCCCCAGCATTTT.

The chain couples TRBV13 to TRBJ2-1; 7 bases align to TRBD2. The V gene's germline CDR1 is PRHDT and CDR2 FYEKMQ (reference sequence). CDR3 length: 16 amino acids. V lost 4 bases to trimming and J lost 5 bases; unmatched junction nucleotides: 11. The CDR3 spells CASSSPTSAGNNEQFF. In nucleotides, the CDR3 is TGTGCCAGCAGCTCCCCGACGTCAGCGGGGAACAATGAGCAGTTCTTC.

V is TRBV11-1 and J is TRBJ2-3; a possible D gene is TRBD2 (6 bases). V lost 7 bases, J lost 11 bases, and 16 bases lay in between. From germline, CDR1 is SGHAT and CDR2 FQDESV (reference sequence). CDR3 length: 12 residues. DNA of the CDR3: TGTGCCAGCACCCCCCCCGGAGGGATGCAGTATTTT. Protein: CASTPPGGMQYF.

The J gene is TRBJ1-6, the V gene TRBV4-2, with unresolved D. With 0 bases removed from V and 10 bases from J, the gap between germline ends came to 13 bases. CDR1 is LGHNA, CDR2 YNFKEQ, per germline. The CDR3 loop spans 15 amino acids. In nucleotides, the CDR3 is TGTGCCAGCAGCCAAGATGAGGGAGTGGGATCACCCCTCCACTTT. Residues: CASSQDEGVGSPLHF.

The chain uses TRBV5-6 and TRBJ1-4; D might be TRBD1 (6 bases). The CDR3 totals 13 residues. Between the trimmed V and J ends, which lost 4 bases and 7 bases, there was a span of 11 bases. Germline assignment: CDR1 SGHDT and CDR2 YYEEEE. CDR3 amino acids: CASSPRGSEKLFF. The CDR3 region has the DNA TGTGCCAGCAGCCCCAGGGGAAGTGAAAAACTGTTTTTT.

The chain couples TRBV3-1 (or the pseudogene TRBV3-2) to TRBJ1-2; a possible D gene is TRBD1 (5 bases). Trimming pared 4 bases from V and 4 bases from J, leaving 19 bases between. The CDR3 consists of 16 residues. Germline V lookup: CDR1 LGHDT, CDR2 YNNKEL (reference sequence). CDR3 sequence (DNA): TGTGCCAGCAGCCCAGCGTCAGGGATGTGGGGCTATGGCTACACCTTC. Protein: CASSPASGMWGYGYTF.

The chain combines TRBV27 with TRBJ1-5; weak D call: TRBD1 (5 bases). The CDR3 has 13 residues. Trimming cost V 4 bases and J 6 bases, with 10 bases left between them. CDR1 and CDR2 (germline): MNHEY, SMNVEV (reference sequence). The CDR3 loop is CASSYGGGQPQHF. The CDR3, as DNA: TGTGCCAGCAGTTATGGGGGAGGTCAGCCCCAGCATTTT.

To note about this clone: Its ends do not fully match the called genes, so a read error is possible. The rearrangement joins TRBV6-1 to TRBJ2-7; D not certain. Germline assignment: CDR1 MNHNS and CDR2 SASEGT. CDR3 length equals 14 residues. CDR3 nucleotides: TGTGCCAGCAGTGAATCACTCGGTCCCTATGAGCAGTACTTC. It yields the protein CASSESLGPYEQYF.

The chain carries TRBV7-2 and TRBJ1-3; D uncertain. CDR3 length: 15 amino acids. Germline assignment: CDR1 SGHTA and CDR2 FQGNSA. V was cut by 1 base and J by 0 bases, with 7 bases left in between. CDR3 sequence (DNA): TGTGCCAGCAGCTTAGACTTACGCTCTGGAAACACCATATATTTT. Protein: CASSLDLRSGNTIYF.

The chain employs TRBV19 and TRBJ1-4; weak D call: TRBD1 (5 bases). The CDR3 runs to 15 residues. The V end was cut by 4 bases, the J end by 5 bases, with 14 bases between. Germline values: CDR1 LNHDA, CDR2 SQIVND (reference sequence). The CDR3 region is CASSNQGVGNEKLFF. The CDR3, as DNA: TGTGCCAGTAGTAACCAGGGTGTGGGGAATGAAAAACTGTTTTTT.

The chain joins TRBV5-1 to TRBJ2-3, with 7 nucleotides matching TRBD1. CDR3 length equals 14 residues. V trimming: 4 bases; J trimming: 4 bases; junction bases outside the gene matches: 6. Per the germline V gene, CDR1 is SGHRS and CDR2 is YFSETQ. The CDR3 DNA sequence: TGCGCCAGCAGCGTCGGACAGGCCCCAGATACGCAGTATTTT. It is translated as CASSVGQAPDTQYF.

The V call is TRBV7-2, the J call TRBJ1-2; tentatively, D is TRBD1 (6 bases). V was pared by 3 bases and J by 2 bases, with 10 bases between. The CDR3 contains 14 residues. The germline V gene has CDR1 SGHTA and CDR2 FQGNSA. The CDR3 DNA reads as TGTGCCAGCAGCTTGAGGGGGGGCAACTATGGCTACACCTTC. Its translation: CASSLRGGNYGYTF.

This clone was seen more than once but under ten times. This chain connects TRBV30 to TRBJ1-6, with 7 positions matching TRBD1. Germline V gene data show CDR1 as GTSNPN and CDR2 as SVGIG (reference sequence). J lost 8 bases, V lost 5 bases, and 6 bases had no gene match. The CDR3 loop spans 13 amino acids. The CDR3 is CAWGRGLDSPLHF. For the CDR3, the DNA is TGTGCCTGGGGCAGGGGGTTGGATTCACCCCTCCACTTT.